Below are 10 T cell receptor beta chains sequenced from a single sample in a study of blood T cells in healthy people across ages. Together with a sample-barcoded 5' primer, a J-beta primer mix was included in a second PCR lasting about 7 to 11 cycles. TCRdb called the 5' RACE reads again in MiXCR, with one record for every CDR3 protein. Among about 680,000 distinct CDR3 sequences listed, around 45% were seen once. Material: blood. All receptors derive from a woman between 55 and 75 years old in good health.

The rearrangement uses TRBV6-2 or TRBV6-3 and TRBJ1-2; 10 bases map to TRBD1. CDR1 is MNHEY, CDR2 SVGEGT, per germline. This CDR3 comprises 15 residues. Trimming took 8 bases from V and 3 from J; bases not matched to a gene: 9. The CDR3 sequence is CASGRGTGADYGYTF. CDR3 DNA: TGTGCCAGCGGCCGCGGGACAGGGGCTGACTATGGCTACACCTTC.

This clonotype was recorded many times. The genes are TRBV3-1 and TRBJ2-5, with D possibly matching TRBD2 (6 bases). The CDR3 is 13 amino acids. Germline assignment: CDR1 LGHDT and CDR2 YNNKEL (reference sequence). Trimming left V 6 bases short and J 4 bases short, with 12 bases between. CDR3: CASRRLGTETQYF. In nucleotides, the CDR3 is TGTGCCAGCAGACGACTAGGTACAGAGACCCAGTACTTC.

This clonotype was detected a few times. The J gene is TRBJ1-1, the V gene TRBV14; D not resolved. Trimming shortened V by 1 base and J by 5 bases, and 8 bases separated the two germline ends. Germline V CDR1 and CDR2: SGHDN, FVKESK. The CDR3 consists of 13 residues. The CDR3 loop reads CASSQVRRTEAFF. CDR3 sequence (DNA): TGTGCCAGCAGCCAAGTGAGGCGGACTGAAGCTTTCTTT.

The rearrangement uses TRBV20-1 and TRBJ2-1; TRBD2 matches 13 bases. Looked up from germline, CDR1 is DFQATT and CDR2 is SNEGSKA (reference sequence). The CDR3 is 14 amino acids. The ends lost 5 bases at V and 6 bases at J; junction bases unmatched: 4. The CDR3 nucleotides read TGCAGTGCTTTGGGACTAGCGGGGTCCAATGAGCAGTTCTTC. Translating it yields CSALGLAGSNEQFF.

This clonotype was seen more than once but under ten times. The chain uses TRBV5-1 and TRBJ1-6, with D perhaps matching TRBD1 (6 bases). This CDR3 has 15 amino acids. The germline CDR1 and CDR2 sequences are SGHRS and YFSETQ. V shed 4 bases and J shed 7 bases, with 15 bases lying between them. The CDR3 here is CASSMRTVGNSPLHF. The CDR3 DNA is TGCGCCAGCAGCATGCGGACAGTTGGGAATTCACCCCTCCACTTT. Using reference TRBV5-1 and TRBJ1-6 for the parts outside the CDR3, the full variable domain is KAGVTQTPRYLIKTRGQQVTLSCSPISGHRSVSWYQQTPGQGLQFLFEYFSETQRNKGNFPGRFSGRQFSNSRSEMNVSTLELGDSALYLCASSMRTVGNSPLHFGNGTRLTVT.

The chain is built from TRBV12-3 or TRBV12-4 and TRBJ2-1; perhaps TRBD2 as D (5 bases). The CDR3 runs to 15 residues. Trimming removed 7 bases from V and 6 bases from J, with 19 bases in between. CDR3 residues: CASTLSGGASNEQFF. The CDR3 nucleotides are TGTGCCAGCACCCTAAGCGGTGGAGCCTCCAATGAGCAGTTCTTC.

V and J are TRBV7-8 and TRBJ2-5; D may correspond to TRBD1 or TRBD2 (6 bases each). Germline V gives CDR1 SGHVS, CDR2 FQNEAQ. V gave up 1 base and J gave up 4 bases, with 19 bases separating them. The CDR3 sequence is 17 residues long. The CDR3 protein is CASSLVVLSRGRETQYF. CDR3 in DNA: TGTGCCAGCAGCTTAGTTGTCTTGAGTCGGGGGCGAGAGACCCAGTACTTC.

This clonotype was counted many times. The chain has TRBV20-1 and TRBJ2-6; D gene unclear. In germline, CDR1 is DFQATT, CDR2 SNEGSKA (reference sequence). The CDR3 extends over 18 amino acids. Trimming left V 0 bases short and J 4 bases short, with 19 bases between. CDR3 DNA sequence: TGCAGTGCTAGAGAGCCCCGCCGTGGGGTAGGAGGGGCCAACGTCCTGACTTTC. It yields the protein CSAREPRRGVGGANVLTF.

This clonotype appeared a few times. The gene calls are TRBV28 and TRBJ2-7; 12 nucleotides align to TRBD2. Trimming removed 6 bases from V and 2 bases from J; junction bases left unmatched: 5. The CDR3 runs 15 residues. CDR1 is MDHEN, CDR2 SYDVKM, per germline. CDR3 DNA: TGTGCCAGCAGACGCGGACTAGCGGGGACCTACGAGCAGTACTTC. Translating it yields CASRRGLAGTYEQYF. The full variable domain, with the rest looked up from reference TRBV28 and TRBJ2-7, is DVKVTQSSRYLVKRTGEKVFLECVQDMDHENMFWYRQDPGLGLRLIYFSYDVKMKEKGDIPEGYSVSREKKERFSLILESASTNQTSMYLCASRRGLAGTYEQYFGPGTRLTVT.

This clonotype was recorded many times. The V call is TRBV12-3 or TRBV12-4, the J call TRBJ2-3; 7 bases are a match to TRBD2. This CDR3 is built from 15 residues. V was clipped by 9 bases and J by 2 bases; unmatched bases: 11. The CDR3 region has the DNA TGTGCCAGTAGTAATCAACGGGAGGCCACAGATACGCAGTATTTT. Its translation is CASSNQREATDTQYF.